A selection of T cell receptor beta chains follows, all from one sample in a study of cytomegalovirus exposure and HLA in healthy donors. TCRdb keeps only in-frame clones here, not all; method: immunoSEQ multiplex PCR. The sample contains tens of thousands of clones, 94% of which appear only once. Source material: PBMCs. These receptors were obtained from a woman younger than 35 in good health and CMV-seropositive. The CDR3 runs from the conserved cysteine through the conserved F or W. D genes are given only for firm matches. The size field is filled for only some rows; it gives once, few, many or a size class.

V gene	J gene	D gene	clone size	CDR3 protein	CDR3 DNA
TRBV5-1	TRBJ2-7	-	-	CASSLGSGVRVGEQYF	TGCGCCAGCAGCTTGGGGTCAGGGGTCCGTGTGGGCGAGCAGTACTTC
TRBV29-1	TRBJ2-7	TRBD2	-	CSVEEGSGNYEQYF	TGCAGCGTTGAAGAGGGTAGCGGGAACTACGAGCAGTACTTC
TRBV11-3	TRBJ1-1	TRBD1	-	CASSLFLGTGNTEAFF	TGTGCCAGCAGCCTCTTCTTAGGGACAGGGAACACTGAAGCTTTCTTT
TRBV5-1	TRBJ2-2	TRBD1	-	CASSLGTTGVTGELFF	TGCGCCAGCAGCTTGGGTACAACAGGGGTAACCGGGGAGCTGTTTTTT
TRBV11-2	TRBJ1-3	-	-	CASSLGSGTHSGNTIYF	TGTGCCAGCAGCTTGGGGTCAGGGACTCACTCTGGAAACACCATATATTTT
TRBV7-2	TRBJ2-5	-	-	CASSGGGGAQETQYF	TGTGCCAGCAGTGGGGGCGGGGGAGCCCAAGAGACCCAGTACTTC
TRBV27	TRBJ2-3	-	once	CASSSPPGSQYF	TGTGCCAGCAGCTCGCCCCCCGGTTCGCAGTATTTT
TRBV5-6	TRBJ2-7	-	-	CASSFLRDNSYEQYF	TGTGCCAGCAGCTTCCTCAGGGACAACTCCTACGAGCAGTACTTC
TRBV2	TRBJ1-2	TRBD1	-	CASSESGGGYGYTF	TGTGCCAGCAGTGAGTCAGGGGGCGGATATGGCTACACCTTC
TRBV7-2	TRBJ2-3	TRBD1	-	CASSLSHRGLVARTDTQYF	TGTGCCAGCAGCTTATCGCACAGGGGGCTAGTCGCACGCACAGATACGCAGTATTTT
TRBV7-2	TRBJ2-5	TRBD2	once	CASNSGGTETQYF	TGTGCCAGCAATAGCGGGGGGACAGAGACCCAGTACTTC
TRBV9	TRBJ2-1	TRBD2	-	CASSTASGVNEQFF	TGTGCCAGCAGCACGGCTAGCGGGGTCAATGAGCAGTTCTTC